This TCR beta chain was sequenced during a study of T cell repertoires in cytomegalovirus infection. This clonotype was counted many times. This CDR3 contains 16 residues. Germline values: CDR1 SGHVS, CDR2 FNYEAQ. Trimming removed 1 base from V and 3 bases from J, with 13 bases in between. TCRdb re-derived calls from the reads in MiXCR, one entry per CDR3 protein. The sample shows a few hundred thousand distinct CDR3 sequences, roughly 17% of them seen only once. V gene TRBV7-6 combines with J gene TRBJ1-5, with D perhaps matching TRBD1 (5 bases). The receptor was derived from a human donor in good health (CMV status not recorded). Some clones in this sample may be carry-over from other donors' samples. Sequenced input: PBMCs. CDR3 amino acids: CASSLGGRGYNQPQHF. Here the CDR3 DNA reads TGTGCCAGCAGCTTAGGAGGCCGGGGGTACAATCAGCCCCAGCATTTT.